A single sample is the source of the 2 T cell receptor beta chains below, sequenced in a study of blood T cell repertoires in COVID-19. Data came from immunoSEQ multiplex PCR; TCRdb stores just in-frame clones and leaves some out. The sample has 310,000 or so clones, over 80% seen once; the top ten hold around 9%. The sequenced sample consisted of PBMCs or T cells enriched from blood (not recorded which). Source of these receptors: a woman aged 18-29 years who had recovered from COVID-19.

The gene calls are TRBV19 and TRBJ1-5, with 7 bases identical to TRBD1. With V trimmed by 5 bases and J by 5 bases, 3 bases remained unmatched. This CDR3 has 13 residues. Germline lookup yields CDR1 LNHDA and CDR2 SQIVND (reference sequence). CDR3 protein: CASSRGQYQPQHF. CDR3 sequence (DNA): TGTGCCAGTAGTCGGGGACAGTATCAGCCCCAGCATTTT.

The V and J genes are TRBV7-3 and TRBJ2-1, with TRBD1 matching over 10 bases. The CDR3 contains 15 residues. Looked up from germline, CDR1 is SGHTA and CDR2 is FQGTGA. V gave up 5 bases and J gave up 7 bases; unmatched junction bases: 8. CDR3 in amino acids: CASSRSGQGGNEQFF. The CDR3 bases are TGTGCCAGCAGCCGTTCCGGACAGGGGGGTAATGAGCAGTTCTTC.